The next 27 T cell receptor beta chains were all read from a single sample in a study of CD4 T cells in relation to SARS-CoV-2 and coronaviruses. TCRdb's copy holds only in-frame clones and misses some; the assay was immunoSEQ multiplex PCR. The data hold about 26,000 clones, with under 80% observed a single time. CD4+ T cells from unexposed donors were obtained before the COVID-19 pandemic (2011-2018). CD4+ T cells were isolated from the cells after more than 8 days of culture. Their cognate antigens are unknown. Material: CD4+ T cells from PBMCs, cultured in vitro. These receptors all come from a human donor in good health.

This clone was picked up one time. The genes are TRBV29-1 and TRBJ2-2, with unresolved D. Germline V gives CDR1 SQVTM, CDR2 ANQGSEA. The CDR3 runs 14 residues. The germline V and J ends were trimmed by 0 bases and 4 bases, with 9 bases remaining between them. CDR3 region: CSVEEGRSTGELFF. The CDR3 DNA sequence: TGCAGCGTTGAAGAAGGACGGTCCACCGGGGAGCTGTTTTTT.

The CDR3 DNA is TGTGCCAGCGGAGAAAACTATGGCTACACCTTC. Translation: CASGENYGYTF. V and J are TRBV2 and TRBJ1-2; D is uncertain. From germline, CDR1 is SNHLY and CDR2 FYNNEI. There are 11 residues in the CDR3. Deletions cut 8 bases from V and 2 bases from J, with 6 bases between.

The CDR3 bases are TGTGCCAGCAGCTCCATCTCGACAGGGGGCTACACCTTC. Protein: CASSSISTGGYTF. V gene TRBV5-6 combines with J gene TRBJ1-2; 7 bases fit TRBD1. The V gene end was trimmed by 3 bases and the J gene end by 8 bases; junction bases not matched to a gene: 7. Germline V gene sequence: CDR1 SGHDT, CDR2 YYEEEE. This CDR3 has 13 residues.

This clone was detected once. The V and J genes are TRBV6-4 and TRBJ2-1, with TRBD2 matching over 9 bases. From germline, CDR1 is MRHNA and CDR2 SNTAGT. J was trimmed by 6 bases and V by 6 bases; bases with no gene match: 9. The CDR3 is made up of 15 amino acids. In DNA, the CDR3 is TGTGCCAGCAGCGTAACTAGCGGGCCCTTCAATGAGCAGTTCTTC. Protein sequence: CASSVTSGPFNEQFF.

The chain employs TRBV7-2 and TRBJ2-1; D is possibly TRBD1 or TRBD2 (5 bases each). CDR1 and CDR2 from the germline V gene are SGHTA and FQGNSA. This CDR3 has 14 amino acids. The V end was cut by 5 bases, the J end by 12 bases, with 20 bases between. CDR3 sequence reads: CASSQDIGTPGQFF. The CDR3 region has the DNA TGTGCCAGCAGCCAGGATATCGGGACCCCCGGGCAGTTCTTC.

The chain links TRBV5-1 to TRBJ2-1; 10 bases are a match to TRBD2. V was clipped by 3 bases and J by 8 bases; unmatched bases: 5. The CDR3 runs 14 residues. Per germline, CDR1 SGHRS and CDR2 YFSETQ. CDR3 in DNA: TGCGCCAGCAGCTCAGCGGGGGGGAGCGATGAGCAGTTCTTC. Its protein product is CASSSAGGSDEQFF.

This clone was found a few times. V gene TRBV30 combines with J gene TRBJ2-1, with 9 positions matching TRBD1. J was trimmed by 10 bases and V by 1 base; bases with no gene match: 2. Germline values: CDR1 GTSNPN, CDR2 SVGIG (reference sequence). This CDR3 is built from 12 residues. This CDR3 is CAWSDRGLEQFF. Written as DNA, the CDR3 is TGTGCCTGGAGTGACAGGGGGCTCGAGCAGTTCTTC.

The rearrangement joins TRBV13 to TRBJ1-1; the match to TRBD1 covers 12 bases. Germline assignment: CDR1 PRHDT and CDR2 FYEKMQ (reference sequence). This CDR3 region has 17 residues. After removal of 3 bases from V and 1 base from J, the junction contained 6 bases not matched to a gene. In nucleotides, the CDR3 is TGTGCCAGCAGCTTCCTCCCGGGACAGGGGGCGAACACTGAAGCTTTCTTT. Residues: CASSFLPGQGANTEAFF.

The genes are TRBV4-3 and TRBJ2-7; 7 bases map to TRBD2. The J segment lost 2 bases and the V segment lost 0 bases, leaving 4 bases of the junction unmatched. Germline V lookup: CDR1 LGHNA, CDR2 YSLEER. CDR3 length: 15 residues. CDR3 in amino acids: CASSQERGSAYEQYF. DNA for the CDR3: TGCGCCAGCAGCCAAGAGCGCGGGAGTGCCTACGAGCAGTACTTC.

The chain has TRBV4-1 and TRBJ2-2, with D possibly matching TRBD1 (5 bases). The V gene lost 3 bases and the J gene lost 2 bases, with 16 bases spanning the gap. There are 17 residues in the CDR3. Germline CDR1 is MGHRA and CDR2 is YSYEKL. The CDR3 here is CASSQLLAGFNTGELFF. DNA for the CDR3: TGCGCCAGCAGCCAGTTGCTGGCAGGGTTTAACACCGGGGAGCTGTTTTTT.

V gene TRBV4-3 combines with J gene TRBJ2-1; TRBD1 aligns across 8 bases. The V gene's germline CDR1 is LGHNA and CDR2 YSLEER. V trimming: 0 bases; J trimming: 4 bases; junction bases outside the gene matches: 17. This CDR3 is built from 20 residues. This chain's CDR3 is CASSQDLTGARSPRYNEQFF. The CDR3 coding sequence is TGCGCCAGCAGCCAAGATTTGACAGGGGCCCGGAGCCCTCGATACAATGAGCAGTTCTTC.

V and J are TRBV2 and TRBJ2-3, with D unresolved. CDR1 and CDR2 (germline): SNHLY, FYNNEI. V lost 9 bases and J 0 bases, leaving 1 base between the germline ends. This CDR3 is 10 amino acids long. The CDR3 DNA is TGTGCCAGTAGCACAGATACGCAGTATTTT. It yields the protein CASSTDTQYF.

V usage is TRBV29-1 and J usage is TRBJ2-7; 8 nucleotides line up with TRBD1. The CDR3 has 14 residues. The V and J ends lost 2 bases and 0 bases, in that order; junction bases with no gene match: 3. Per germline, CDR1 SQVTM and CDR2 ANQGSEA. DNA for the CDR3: TGCAGCGTTGAAATAGGACAGGGCTCCTACGAGCAGTACTTC. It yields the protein CSVEIGQGSYEQYF.

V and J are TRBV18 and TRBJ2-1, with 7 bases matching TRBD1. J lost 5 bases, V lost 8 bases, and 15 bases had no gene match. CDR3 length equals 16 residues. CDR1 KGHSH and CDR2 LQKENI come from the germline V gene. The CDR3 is CASTGPVGQTNNEQFF. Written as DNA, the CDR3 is TGTGCCAGCACGGGGCCGGTGGGACAGACCAACAATGAGCAGTTCTTC. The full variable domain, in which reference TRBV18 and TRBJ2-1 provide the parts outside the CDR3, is NAGVMQNPRHLVRRRGQEARLRCSPMKGHSHVYWYRQLPEEGLKFMVYLQKENIIDESGMPKERFSAEFPKEGPSILRIQQVVRGDSAAYFCASTGPVGQTNNEQFFGPGTRLTVL.

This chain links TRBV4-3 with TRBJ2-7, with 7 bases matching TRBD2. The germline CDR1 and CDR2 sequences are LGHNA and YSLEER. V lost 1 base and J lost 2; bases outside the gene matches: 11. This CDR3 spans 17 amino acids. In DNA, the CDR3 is TGCGCCAGCAGCCAAGCCCTTAACGGTGGGGGGGCCTACGAGCAGTACTTC. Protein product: CASSQALNGGGAYEQYF.

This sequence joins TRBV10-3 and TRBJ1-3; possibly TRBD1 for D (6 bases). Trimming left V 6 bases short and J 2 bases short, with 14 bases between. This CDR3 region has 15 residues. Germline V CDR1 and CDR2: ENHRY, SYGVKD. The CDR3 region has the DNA TGTGCCATCAGGGGGTCAGCAGGGGCTGGAAACACCATATATTTT. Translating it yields CAIRGSAGAGNTIYF.

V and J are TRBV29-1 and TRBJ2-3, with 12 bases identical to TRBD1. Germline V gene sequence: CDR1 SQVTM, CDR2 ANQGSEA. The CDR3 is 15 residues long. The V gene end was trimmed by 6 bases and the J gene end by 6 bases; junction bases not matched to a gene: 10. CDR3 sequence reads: CSVGGDRGHSDTQYF. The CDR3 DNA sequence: TGCAGCGTGGGTGGGGACAGGGGGCACTCTGATACGCAGTATTTT.

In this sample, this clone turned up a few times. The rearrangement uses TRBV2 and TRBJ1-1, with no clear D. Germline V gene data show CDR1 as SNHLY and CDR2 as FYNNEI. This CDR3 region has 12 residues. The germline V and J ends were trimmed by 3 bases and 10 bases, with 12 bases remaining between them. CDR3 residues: CASSEEGVGAFF. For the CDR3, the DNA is TGTGCCAGCAGTGAGGAAGGTGTAGGAGCTTTCTTT.

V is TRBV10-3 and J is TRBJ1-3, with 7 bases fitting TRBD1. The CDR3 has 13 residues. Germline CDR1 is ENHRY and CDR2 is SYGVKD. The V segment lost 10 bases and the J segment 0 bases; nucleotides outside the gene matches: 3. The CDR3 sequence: CATRGVSGNTIYF. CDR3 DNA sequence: TGTGCCACCAGGGGGGTCTCTGGAAACACCATATATTTT.

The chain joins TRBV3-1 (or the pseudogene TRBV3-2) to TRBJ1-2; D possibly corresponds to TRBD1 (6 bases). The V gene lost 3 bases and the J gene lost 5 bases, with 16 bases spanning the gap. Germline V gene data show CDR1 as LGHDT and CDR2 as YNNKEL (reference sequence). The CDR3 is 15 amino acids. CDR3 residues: CASSQPGRGAYGYTF. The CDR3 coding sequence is TGTGCCAGCAGCCAGCCAGGACGGGGGGCTTATGGCTACACCTTC.

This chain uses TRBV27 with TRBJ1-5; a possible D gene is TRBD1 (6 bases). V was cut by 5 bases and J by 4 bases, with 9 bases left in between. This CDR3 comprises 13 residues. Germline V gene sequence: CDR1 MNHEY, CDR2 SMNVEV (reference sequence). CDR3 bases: TGTGCCAGCAGTCACGGGACAAATCAGCCCCAGCATTTT. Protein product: CASSHGTNQPQHF.

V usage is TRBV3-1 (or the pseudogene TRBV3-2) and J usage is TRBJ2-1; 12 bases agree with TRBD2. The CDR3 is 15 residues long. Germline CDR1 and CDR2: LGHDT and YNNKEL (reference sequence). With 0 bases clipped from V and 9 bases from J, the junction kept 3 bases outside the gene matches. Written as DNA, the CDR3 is TGTGCCAGCAGCCAAGAAACTAGCGGGGGGAGTGAGCAGTTCTTC. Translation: CASSQETSGGSEQFF.

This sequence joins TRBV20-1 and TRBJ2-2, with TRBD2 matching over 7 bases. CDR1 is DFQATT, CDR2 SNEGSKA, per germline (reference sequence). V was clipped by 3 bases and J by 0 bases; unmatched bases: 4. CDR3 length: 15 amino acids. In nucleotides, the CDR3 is TGCAGTGCTAGTTCCGGACTAGCGAACACCGGGGAGCTGTTTTTT. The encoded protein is CSASSGLANTGELFF.

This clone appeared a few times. CDR3 amino acids: CASSGMRAPRSYTF. Written as DNA, the CDR3 is TGTGCCAGCAGCGGGATGAGGGCCCCCCGCAGCTACACCTTC. The rearrangement links TRBV7-2 to TRBJ1-2; D remains ambiguous. Trimming took 5 bases from V and 9 from J, leaving 19 bases between them. The CDR3 is 14 residues long. Germline CDR1 reads SGHTA; CDR2 reads FQGNSA.

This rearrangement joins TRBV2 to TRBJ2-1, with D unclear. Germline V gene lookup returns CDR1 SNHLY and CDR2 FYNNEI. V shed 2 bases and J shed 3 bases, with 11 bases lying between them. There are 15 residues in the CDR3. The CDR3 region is CASSEQLPGYNEQFF. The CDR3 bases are TGTGCCAGCAGTGAACAGTTGCCAGGCTACAATGAGCAGTTCTTC.

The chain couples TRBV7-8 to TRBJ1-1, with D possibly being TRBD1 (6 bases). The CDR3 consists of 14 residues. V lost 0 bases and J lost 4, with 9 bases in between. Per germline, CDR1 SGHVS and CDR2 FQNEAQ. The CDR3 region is CASSLAQGLTEAFF. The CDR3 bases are TGTGCCAGCAGCTTAGCGCAGGGGCTCACTGAAGCTTTCTTT. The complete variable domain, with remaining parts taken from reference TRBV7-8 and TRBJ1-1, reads GAGVSQSPRYKVAKRGQDVALRCDPISGHVSLFWYQQALGQGPEFLTYFQNEAQLDKSGLPSDRFFAERPEGSVSTLKIQRTQQEDSAVYLCASSLAQGLTEAFFGQGTRLTVV.

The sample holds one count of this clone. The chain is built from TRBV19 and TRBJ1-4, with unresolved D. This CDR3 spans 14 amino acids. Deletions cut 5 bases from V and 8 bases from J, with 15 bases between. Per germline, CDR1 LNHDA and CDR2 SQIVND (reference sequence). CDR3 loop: CASSFSSSGEKLFF. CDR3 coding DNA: TGTGCCAGTAGTTTTTCCTCATCGGGGGAAAAACTGTTTTTT. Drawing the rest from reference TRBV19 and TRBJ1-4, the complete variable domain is DGGITQSPKYLFRKEGQNVTLSCEQNLNHDAMYWYRQDPGQGLRLIYYSQIVNDFQKGDIAEGYSVSREKKESFPLTVTSAQKNPTAFYLCASSFSSSGEKLFFGSGTQLSVL.